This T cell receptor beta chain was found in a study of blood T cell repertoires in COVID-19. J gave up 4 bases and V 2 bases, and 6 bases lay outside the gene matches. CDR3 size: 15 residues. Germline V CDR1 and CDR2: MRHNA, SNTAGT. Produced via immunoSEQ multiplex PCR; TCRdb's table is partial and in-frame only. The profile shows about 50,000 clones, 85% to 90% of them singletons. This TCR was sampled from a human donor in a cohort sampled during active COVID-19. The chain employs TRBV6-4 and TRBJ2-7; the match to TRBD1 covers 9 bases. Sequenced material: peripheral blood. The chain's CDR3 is CASSDLWDREYEQYF. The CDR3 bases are TGTGCCAGCAGTGACCTGTGGGACAGGGAGTACGAGCAGTACTTC.